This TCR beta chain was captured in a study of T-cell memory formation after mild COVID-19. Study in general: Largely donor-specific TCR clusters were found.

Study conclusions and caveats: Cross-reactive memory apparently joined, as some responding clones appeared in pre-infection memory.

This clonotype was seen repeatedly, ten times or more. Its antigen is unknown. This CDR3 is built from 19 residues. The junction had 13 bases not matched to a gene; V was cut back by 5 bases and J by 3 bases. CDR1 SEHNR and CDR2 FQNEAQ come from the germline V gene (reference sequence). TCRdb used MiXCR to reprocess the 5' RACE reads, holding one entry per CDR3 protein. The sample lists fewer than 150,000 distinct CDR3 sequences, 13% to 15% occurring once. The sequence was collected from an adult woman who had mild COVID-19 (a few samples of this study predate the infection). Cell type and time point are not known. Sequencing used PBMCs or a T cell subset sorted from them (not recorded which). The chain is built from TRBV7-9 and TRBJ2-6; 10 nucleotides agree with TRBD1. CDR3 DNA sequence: TGTGCCAGCAGCACCCTTCGGACAGGGGGTCTTTATGGGGCCAACGTCCTGACTTTC. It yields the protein CASSTLRTGGLYGANVLTF.